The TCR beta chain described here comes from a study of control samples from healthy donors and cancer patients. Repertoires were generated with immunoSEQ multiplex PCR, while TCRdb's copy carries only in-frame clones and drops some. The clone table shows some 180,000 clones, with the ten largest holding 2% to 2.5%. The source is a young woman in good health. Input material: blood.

The CDR3: CASSPRTGGNQPQHF. CDR3 bases: TGTGCCAGCAGCCCTCGGACAGGGGGCAATCAGCCCCAGCATTTT. The chain links TRBV27 to TRBJ1-5; 9 bases map to TRBD1. Per the germline V gene, CDR1 is MNHEY and CDR2 is SMNVEV (reference sequence). V lost 6 bases and J lost 2; bases outside the gene matches: 5. This CDR3 spans 15 amino acids.